The 30 T cell receptor beta chains listed next were all sequenced from one sample in a study of control samples from healthy donors and cancer patients. The data were produced by immunoSEQ multiplex PCR, yet TCRdb's version contains in-frame clones alone and is incomplete. Among about 410,000 clones listed, roughly 90% were seen once. Source material: PBMCs. All receptors come from a middle-aged man with head and neck cancer.

The chain combines TRBV9 with TRBJ2-3; TRBD2 agrees at 7 bases. The CDR3 contains 16 residues. Germline CDR1 reads SGDLS; CDR2 reads YYNGEE. The junction had 8 bases not matched to a gene; V was cut back by 0 bases and J by 4 bases. The CDR3 loop is CASSVGLWEGSDTQYF. The CDR3, as DNA: TGTGCCAGCAGCGTAGGTTTGTGGGAGGGGTCAGATACGCAGTATTTT.

The J gene is TRBJ2-2, the V gene TRBV21-1; the table's D call of TRBD1 was not tested on the DNA. TRBV21-1 is an annotated pseudogene. The CDR3 extends over 14 amino acids. CDR3 residues: CAGPQGPHTGELFF. The DNA for the CDR3 is TGTGCCGGCCCACAGGGGCCCCACACCGGGGAGCTGTTTTTT.

V and J are TRBV30 and TRBJ1-4; tentatively, D is TRBD1 (5 bases). CDR3 length equals 11 residues. Germline CDR1 GTSNPN, CDR2 SVGIG (reference sequence). V lost 2 bases and J lost 12, with 10 bases in between. The CDR3 region is CAWSPAQELFF. The CDR3 coding sequence is TGTGCCTGGAGTCCCGCACAGGAACTGTTTTTT.

The V and J genes are TRBV19 and TRBJ2-5; D is uncertain. V gave up 5 bases and J gave up 5 bases, with 9 bases separating them. This CDR3 is 12 amino acids long. The germline gives CDR1 LNHDA, CDR2 SQIVND (reference sequence). CDR3 region: CASSSPGETQYF. Written as DNA, the CDR3 is TGTGCCAGTAGTTCCCCCGGTGAGACCCAGTACTTC.

The chain couples TRBV5-1 to TRBJ2-7; D possibly corresponds to TRBD2 (6 bases). Per the germline V gene, CDR1 is SGHRS and CDR2 is YFSETQ. V gave up 5 bases and J gave up 5 bases, with 14 bases separating them. The CDR3 covers 13 residues. CDR3 DNA: TGCGCCAGCAGAAGGGACTCCGGCAACGAGCAGTACTTC. Its translation: CASRRDSGNEQYF.

The chain has TRBV2 and TRBJ2-1; the match to TRBD2 covers 13 bases. Trimming at V came to 6 bases and at J to 0 bases, leaving 8 bases not matched to a gene. Germline CDR1 SNHLY, CDR2 FYNNEI. The CDR3 length is 18 residues. The CDR3 nucleotides read TGTGCCAGCAGGAAGACTAGCGGGAGGTCTAGCTCCTACAATGAGCAGTTCTTC. Amino acids: CASRKTSGRSSSYNEQFF.

This rearrangement joins TRBV12-5 to TRBJ2-5; no reliable D call. Germline V lookup: CDR1 LGHNT, CDR2 FRNRAP. V lost 5 bases and J lost 2, with 12 bases in between. The CDR3 extends over 14 amino acids. The CDR3 DNA reads as TGTGCTAGTGGTGCTGTTGGCCCTCAAGAGACCCAGTACTTC. Protein: CASGAVGPQETQYF.

The chain uses TRBV9 and TRBJ2-4, with 11 bases fitting TRBD2. V lost 4 bases to trimming and J lost 2 bases; unmatched junction nucleotides: 5. Germline CDR1 and CDR2: SGDLS and YYNGEE. This CDR3 contains 16 residues. CDR3 coding DNA: TGTGCCAGCAGCATTACTAGCGGGAGATCCAAAAACATTCAGTACTTC. This gives the protein CASSITSGRSKNIQYF. Looking up the rest from reference TRBV9 and TRBJ2-4 gives the full variable domain: DSGVTQTPKHLITATGQRVTLRCSPRSGDLSVYWYQQSLDQGLQFLIQYYNGEERAKGNILERFSAQQFPDLHSELNLSSLELGDSALYFCASSITSGRSKNIQYFGAGTRLSVL.

The chain couples TRBV7-9 to TRBJ1-4, with D hard to call. Germline V CDR1 and CDR2: SEHNR, FQNEAQ (reference sequence). The length of the CDR3 is 11 residues. With 5 bases removed from V and 6 bases from J, the gap between germline ends came to 4 bases. The CDR3 is CASSPDEKLFF. The CDR3 region has the DNA TGTGCCAGCAGCCCCGATGAAAAACTGTTTTTT. The complete variable domain, with remaining parts taken from reference TRBV7-9 and TRBJ1-4, reads DTGVSQNPRHKITKRGQNVTFRCDPISEHNRLYWYRQTLGQGPEFLTYFQNEAQLEKSRLLSDRFSAERPKGSFSTLEIQRTEQGDSAMYLCASSPDEKLFFGSGTQLSVL.

The CDR3 DNA reads as TGCGCCAGCGGCCCAGGAAGGCCGAGCACAGATACGCAGTATTTT. This codes for CASGPGRPSTDTQYF. V and J are TRBV5-1 and TRBJ2-3, with D unresolved. In germline, CDR1 is SGHRS, CDR2 YFSETQ. Trimming pared 7 bases from V and 0 bases from J, leaving 15 bases between. The CDR3 consists of 15 residues.

The chain employs TRBV6-6 and TRBJ1-6; 9 bases align to TRBD1. The CDR3 is 15 residues long. The germline V gene has CDR1 MNHNY and CDR2 SVGAGI (reference sequence). V gave up 6 bases and J gave up 3 bases; unmatched junction bases: 3. CDR3 nucleotides: TGTGCCAGCAGCCCGGGACAGGGCTATAATTCACCCCTCCACTTT. Its translation is CASSPGQGYNSPLHF.

V gene TRBV6-4 combines with J gene TRBJ1-5; TRBD1 agrees at 8 bases. The CDR3 is made up of 13 amino acids. Germline V gives CDR1 MRHNA, CDR2 SNTAGT. Trimming removed 6 bases from V and 7 bases from J; junction bases left unmatched: 5. The DNA for the CDR3 is TGTGCCAGCAGCCAACAGGGGGGCCAGCCCCAGCATTTT. Protein sequence: CASSQQGGQPQHF.

The chain links TRBV6-2 or TRBV6-3 to TRBJ2-6; TRBD2 might be the D (6 bases). With 7 bases removed from V and 4 bases from J, the gap between germline ends came to 14 bases. Germline CDR1 MNHEY, CDR2 SVGEGT. The CDR3 totals 15 residues. The CDR3 coding sequence is TGTGCCAGCACCCCGCGGGGCTTCGGGGCCAACGTCCTGACTTTC. Amino acids: CASTPRGFGANVLTF.

This chain connects TRBV7-8 to TRBJ1-1, with D hard to call. Trimming cost V 2 bases and J 3 bases, with 1 base left between them. CDR1 SGHVS and CDR2 FQNEAQ come from the germline V gene. The CDR3 has 11 amino acids. The chain's CDR3 is CASSLYTEAFF. As DNA, the CDR3 is TGTGCCAGCAGCTTATACACTGAAGCTTTCTTT.

This chain connects TRBV11-2 to TRBJ1-1; 8 bases agree with TRBD1. J lost 6 bases, V lost 4 bases, and 4 bases had no gene match. The CDR3 is 13 residues long. The germline CDR1 and CDR2 sequences are SGHAT and FQNNGV. The chain's CDR3 is CASSSDREAEAFF. Written as DNA, the CDR3 is TGTGCCAGCAGCTCGGACAGGGAGGCTGAAGCTTTCTTT.

The chain combines TRBV6-5 with TRBJ1-5; D gene ambiguous. The CDR3 is made up of 13 amino acids. Germline V CDR1 and CDR2: MNHEY, SVGAGI. V shed 4 bases and J shed 5 bases, with 9 bases lying between them. CDR3 sequence reads: CASSSSGDQPQHF. In DNA form, the CDR3 reads TGTGCCAGCAGTTCGTCCGGAGATCAGCCCCAGCATTTT.

As regards this clone: At one end, the junction sequence differs from germline, possibly due to a read error. The V call is TRBV27, the J call TRBJ1-3; a weak D match, TRBD1 (6 bases). Per germline, CDR1 MNHEY and CDR2 SMNVEV (reference sequence). CDR3 size: 15 residues. The CDR3 here is CASSSTGPPGNTIYF. DNA of the CDR3: TGTGCCAGCAGTTCTACAGGGCCCCCTGGGAACACCATATATTTT.

This rearrangement joins TRBV27 to TRBJ1-1; D perhaps matches TRBD1 (5 bases). The CDR3 length is 13 residues. Germline-derived CDR1 and CDR2 are MNHEY and SMNVEV (reference sequence). Trimming took off 6 bases at V and 5 bases at J, with 13 bases between the two ends. This CDR3 is CASSRRDGTEAFF. As DNA, the CDR3 is TGTGCCAGCAGCCGCAGGGATGGGACTGAAGCTTTCTTT.

The chain links TRBV12-3 or TRBV12-4 to TRBJ1-2; D call uncertain. V dropped 10 bases and J dropped 4 bases, with 7 bases sitting between them. This CDR3 comprises 10 residues. The CDR3 region has the DNA TGTGCCACCGCCTCCTATGGCTACACCTTC. This translates into CATASYGYTF.

The chain carries TRBV11-2 and TRBJ1-6; tentative D call: TRBD1 (6 bases). The CDR3 runs to 16 residues. Germline values: CDR1 SGHAT, CDR2 FQNNGV. The V gene lost 5 bases and the J gene lost 4 bases, with 15 bases spanning the gap. This CDR3 is CASSPAGGQYNSPLHF. The CDR3 region has the DNA TGTGCCAGCAGCCCGGCGGGGGGACAATATAATTCACCCCTCCACTTT.

Concerning this clone itself: The same CDR3 also results from other DNA sequences found in this sample. The chain links TRBV9 to TRBJ1-2, with D uncertain. The V gene lost 2 bases and the J gene lost 5 bases, with 7 bases spanning the gap. Germline V CDR1 and CDR2: SGDLS, YYNGEE. This CDR3 contains 12 residues. Here the CDR3 DNA reads TGTGCCAGCAGCGTTGGCGGGTATGGCTACACCTTC. It specifies CASSVGGYGYTF.

The chain employs TRBV27 and TRBJ2-5; TRBD2 matches at 8 bases. In germline, CDR1 is MNHEY, CDR2 SMNVEV (reference sequence). V lost 2 bases, J lost 1 base, and 3 bases stayed unmatched. CDR3 length: 15 amino acids. CDR3 region: CASSLLAGSQETQYF. The CDR3 nucleotides read TGTGCCAGCAGTTTACTAGCGGGTTCCCAAGAGACCCAGTACTTC.

The CDR3 sequence: CSGRQAVNTGELFF. CDR3 nucleotide sequence: TGCAGCGGGAGACAGGCGGTCAACACCGGGGAGCTGTTTTTT. The chain uses TRBV29-1 and TRBJ2-2, with D perhaps TRBD1 (6 bases). Germline V gives CDR1 SQVTM, CDR2 ANQGSEA. Deletions cut 7 bases from V and 2 bases from J, with 14 bases between. The CDR3 covers 14 residues.

This clone was seen only a few times. The chain recombines TRBV11-1 with TRBJ2-1; D perhaps matches TRBD1 (6 bases). Germline CDR1 SGHAT, CDR2 FQDESV (reference sequence). The CDR3 has 15 residues. V gave up 4 bases and J gave up 4 bases, with 14 bases separating them. CDR3 region: CASSSRQEEYNEQFF. CDR3 nucleotides: TGTGCCAGCAGCTCCAGACAGGAGGAATACAATGAGCAGTTCTTC.

This clone was counted ten times or more. The genes are TRBV27 and TRBJ1-2, with 11 bases lining up with TRBD1. The CDR3 runs 15 residues. Germline lookup yields CDR1 MNHEY and CDR2 SMNVEV (reference sequence). The junction had 5 bases not matched to a gene; V was cut back by 4 bases and J by 4 bases. CDR3 sequence reads: CASSWTGGSFYGYTF. Here the CDR3 DNA reads TGTGCCAGCAGTTGGACAGGGGGCTCGTTCTATGGCTACACCTTC.

The chain combines TRBV29-1 with TRBJ2-6, with D unclear. Per germline, CDR1 SQVTM and CDR2 ANQGSEA. This CDR3 comprises 15 residues. Between the trimmed V and J ends, which lost 7 bases and 0 bases, there was a span of 13 bases. Here the CDR3 reads CSASDVSSGANVLTF. CDR3 nucleotides: TGCAGCGCTTCCGACGTAAGCTCTGGGGCCAACGTCCTGACTTTC.

The V call is TRBV6-5, the J call TRBJ2-4; D remains unclear. CDR3 length: 13 amino acids. Germline CDR1 and CDR2: MNHEY and SVGAGI. The V end lost 6 bases, the J end lost 5 bases, and 11 bases lay between the germline ends. CDR3 DNA sequence: TGTGCCAGCAGACCCGGACGGGAAAACATTCAGTACTTC. This encodes CASRPGRENIQYF.

This rearrangement joins TRBV9 to TRBJ1-3; D is uncertain. CDR1 and CDR2 (germline): SGDLS, YYNGEE. With 5 bases removed from V and 7 bases from J, the gap between germline ends came to 16 bases. The CDR3 consists of 14 residues. The chain's CDR3 is CASSIGSFENTIYF. The CDR3 nucleotides read TGTGCCAGCAGTATAGGGAGTTTTGAGAACACCATATATTTT.

The chain couples TRBV29-1 to TRBJ2-5, with TRBD1 as a possible D gene (6 bases). Germline assignment: CDR1 SQVTM and CDR2 ANQGSEA. V shed 4 bases and J shed 1 base, with 13 bases lying between them. The CDR3 is made up of 14 amino acids. CDR3 loop: CSVGSSRGQETQYF. DNA for the CDR3: TGCAGCGTTGGAAGTTCCAGGGGCCAAGAGACCCAGTACTTC.

This clone was recorded once. Other DNA sequences in the same sample also yield this CDR3. J is TRBJ2-7 and V is TRBV18; possibly TRBD1 for D (5 bases). Germline CDR1 KGHSH, CDR2 LQKENI. CDR3 size: 13 residues. V was shortened by 6 bases and J by 2 bases, with 11 bases between the two germline ends. CDR3 residues: CASSPDRAYEQYF. The CDR3 DNA is TGTGCCAGCTCGCCCGACAGAGCCTACGAGCAGTACTTC.